This TCR beta chain was documented in a study of tumor-infiltrating lymphocytes in localized non-small cell lung cancer. Study background: Each patient gave resected tumor and non-adjacent uninvolved lung tissue. Broader study findings: Compared with uninvolved lung, tumors showed higher T cell infiltration by TCRbeta sequencing. Only some patients had TCR sequencing, depending on available tissue. IM1 and IM2 tumors showed no difference in T-cell fraction.

Only in-frame clones appear in the TCRdb table, and some are missing; sequencing was by immunoSEQ multiplex PCR. Of approximately 16,000 clones detected, 45% to 50% appear once; the ten largest clones hold about a sixth. Per the germline V gene, CDR1 is SGHTA and CDR2 is FQGNSA. This CDR3 has 19 residues. Trimming pared 4 bases from V and 7 bases from J, leaving 28 bases between. This clone was detected only a few times. The antigen remains undetermined. The V call is TRBV7-2, the J call TRBJ1-4; possibly TRBD1 for D (6 bases). Sequenced: lung tumor tissue. This TCR derives from a human donor with non-small cell lung cancer. CDR3 in amino acids: CASSYKALGWDILSEKLFF. The DNA for the CDR3 is TGTGCCAGCAGCTACAAAGCCTTGGGGTGGGACATCCTTTCTGAAAAACTGTTTTTT.